Detailed here is one TCR beta chain. Which antigen it targets is not known. Library creation used the immunoSEQ multiplex PCR assay. For the multiplex PCR, a mixture combining 60 forward primers for TCR Vbeta segments and 13 reverse primers for TCR Jbeta segments was used. A multiplex PCR assay on genomic DNA amplified the CDR3 region of rearranged TCR beta genes. The amplified TCR beta libraries were sequenced on the Illumina HiSeq System as 87-base-pair reads. Per the original workflow: A later analysis counted approximately 76 million unique TCR beta chains across the 550 to 750 repertoires, and some 11 million of these chains were shared by at least two donors. Raw reads were error-corrected and collapsed into unique sequences with a nearest-neighbor algorithm that merged closely related sequences to remove PCR and sequencing errors. CDR3 sequences were aligned to IMGT reference sequences to assign V, D and J gene segments. For a sequence to be retained, at least a six-nucleotide match to both a V gene segment and a J gene segment was required. A rearrangement counted as productive if the CDR3 had no stop codons and remained in frame with V and J, and every other rearrangement counted as non-productive. CDR3 was defined according to IMGT convention as the region running from the second conserved V-encoded cysteine to the conserved J-encoded phenylalanine. The earlier analysis of fewer than 700 of the donors excluded sequences that lacked an unambiguous match to a single V gene segment. In an earlier analysis of a few hundred of the donors, a V segment was called functional when productive rearrangements were above 56.7%, and segregating when the standard deviation between donors exceeded 5%. To diagnose cytomegalovirus status from the catalog of TCR beta chain sequences, a statistical classification framework was built. In a later analysis, TCR nucleotide sequences were compared against IMGT/GENE-DB human TR gene sequences so that V and J genes could be assigned. A later analysis assigned CDR3 sequences and most-parsimonious VDJ recombination scenarios with the TCRdist pipeline. In a later analysis, each TCR beta chain was defined by its CDR3 amino acid sequence together with its V-gene family, and reads lacking a unique V-gene family were excluded. As a way to deal with suspected cross-contamination and a sequencing artifact, a later analysis dropped roughly 620 nucleotide sequences that were highly shared and had low generation probability. In a later analysis, a clonal expansion index was calculated for each public chain from normalized within-repertoire ranks of inferred template counts. A later analysis computed generation probabilities with a VDJ recombination model fitted to out-of-frame rearrangements, and checked the results against IGoR. A later analysis scored TCR-TCR, TCR-HLA and TCR-CMV co-occurrence with hypergeometric tests, applying a repertoire-size bias correction to TCR pairs. In a later analysis, false discovery rates were estimated by permuting HLA or CMV assignments 20 times. In a later analysis, co-occurring TCRs were grouped using DBSCAN, and TCRdist sequence similarity was added for clustering within HLA-allele-positive subsets. For co-occurrence clustering, repertoires with fewer than 30,000 or more than 120,000 public chains were excluded, along with five or six repertoires with anomalous nucleotide sharing. What TCRdb holds here is the immuneACCESS table cut down to in-frame rearrangements. Part of the clones is not present; checked against another copy, under half of the missing clones reflect an unresolved V gene, and the others are unexplained. For V, J and clone size, that table is used; D and trimming come from the DNA. This sample's clone table shows 170,000 or so clones. The ten largest clones take up roughly 2% of the sample.

The cohort comprised fewer than 750 healthy bone marrow donors. Cohort members were all nominally healthy when sampled, although unrecorded immune exposures were likely present. The donor tested CMV seronegative, placing the donor among the roughly 400 seronegative members of the cohort. Every donor gave a peripheral blood sample, and the peripheral blood mononuclear cells from that sample were used for TCR beta sequencing. Genomic DNA extraction from the blood cell samples was performed with the Qiagen DNeasy Blood Extraction Kit. The CDR3, from cysteine to phenylalanine, totals 13 residues. The read is trimmed to its CDR3 DNA, 39 bases read in frame from base 1. From the germline V gene (reference sequence), CDR1 is GTSNPN and CDR2 is SVGIG. The germline V and J ends show losses of 2 bases and 8 bases respectively, and no gene match explains 4 bases of the junction. These data belong to a study of cytomegalovirus exposure and HLA in healthy donors (dated by TCRdb to the late 2010s). In terms of the full investigation: According to an earlier analysis of 450 to 650 of the donors, 150 million to 200 million T cells yielded 100 million or so unique TCR beta sequences and approximately 300 Gb of sequence data. To predict cytomegalovirus infection status, the study brought together high-throughput TCR immunosequencing, statistical association of individual TCRs with disease status, and machine learning. Among 300 to 450 genotyped donors of the cohort, an average of around 240,000 unique TCR beta nucleotide sequences were sequenced per donor, roughly 20% of them non-productive. Both class I and class II loci were covered by HLA typing, at four-digit resolution. Roughly 5 DR-DQ haplotypes were treated as single units for association and clustering because of strong linkage in the cohort. Of the 300 to 450 genotyped donors, 75% to 85% were placed in the genetic ancestry cluster associated with self-reported Caucasian donors. To decide whether each TCR beta V gene segment behaved as functional or pseudogenic, an earlier analysis of some 600 of the donors relied on high-throughput TCR beta sequencing. Besides the first cohort of roughly 640 subjects, a separate validation cohort made up of 90 to 150 different subjects was used. In a later analysis, previously published TCR beta repertoires from some 640 donors were re-analyzed and high-resolution HLA genotyping was added so that TCR occurrence patterns could be studied. Typing coverage differed by locus: A, B, C, DRB1 and DQB1 were typed in roughly 620-640 donors, DQA1 in approximately 520, DPA1 in around 600, and DPB1 in 400 to 490. An early release that covered fewer than 800 HLA-typed donors contained 250 to 350 gigabases of sequencing data and 80 million or so unique TCR sequences. Genome-wide SNP genotypes for about 55% of the roughly 670 donors were used in a later genetic analysis, which treated that subset as a discovery cohort. Using immunosequencing, the study profiled T cell repertoires from 500 to 800 subjects and related those repertoires to cytomegalovirus serostatus. The study aimed to test whether signatures of past pathogen exposure could be identified by cataloging public T cell receptors. Every repertoire in the discovery cohort had been generated on one and the same sequencing platform. Rather than using new phenotypic data, the later analysis identified candidate immune exposures from TCR beta sequences and from how often those sequences occurred across donors. Donor age, sex, ethnicity and CMV serostatus were compiled together with the repertoire data. Study-wide findings and limitations: The study listed 164 TCR beta chains as associated with cytomegalovirus. Specific HLA alleles were associated with 16,951 TCR beta sequences at a false discovery rate of 0.05 in a later analysis. Roughly 17 rarely observed V segments, including chromosome 9 orphons, were excluded from the earlier analysis of some 590 of the donors because counts were too low. In a later genetic analysis, fewer N-insertions in productive TCRs were reported among donors in an Asian-associated ancestry cluster than the roughly 700-donor mean. Compared with equally common non-associated chains, HLA-associated TCR beta chains in a later analysis were more clonally expanded and had lower generation probabilities. Most CMV-associated TCR beta chains appeared to be HLA-restricted in a later analysis, and the HLA associations seemed to be driven largely by CMV exposure. Because HLA typing was unavailable for some donors at each locus, only the typed subset was used in association tests. Only TCR beta chains were sequenced in this cohort, and the absence of alpha or paired-chain data limited detectable features. A later analysis found that TCR association rates varied across HLA loci, with DRB1 alleles showing the most associated TCRs and HLA-C alleles the fewest. Cytomegalovirus status was reported to be diagnosed by the classifier with high specificity and sensitivity in both the original and validation cohorts. While some public TCRs were present in many individuals, most TCR sequences turned up only very rarely across donors. Because the 87-base-pair reads could not distinguish some IMGT-functional V segments, including TRBV6-2 and TRBV6-3, those segments were excluded. Assigning TCR associations to individual alleles was difficult when HLA alleles, especially DR and DQ, strongly co-occurred. A further reported finding was that TCR beta sequences accurately predicted the HLA-A and HLA-B alleles for most subjects in the first cohort. Several of the top co-occurrence clusters appeared to be linked to parvovirus B19, influenza, CMV and Epstein-Barr virus, according to a later analysis. The only immune exposure information available for the cohort was CMV serostatus. Roughly uniform sequencing depth across donors was assumed in presence/absence analyses, although this assumption may not hold. The sequencing pipeline was judged likely to have produced a cluster of highly shared sequence variants as a technical artifact. In an earlier analysis of around 600 of the donors, most TCR beta V segments appeared in productive rearrangements about 87% or about 30% of the time, broadly matching IMGT annotations. V-gene and J-gene trimming of TCR beta chains was associated with a missense DCLRE1C variant in a later genetic analysis, and the association was replicated in an independent cohort. Correlated functional status among segregating V segments might reflect linkage disequilibrium, but an unknown experimental factor could not be ruled out. A few of the identified cytomegalovirus-associated TCR beta chains were confirmed in vitro to be specific for cytomegalovirus antigens. It was suggested by the authors that the approach could potentially be generalized to other disease states and immunological phenotypes.

The TCR comes from a man aged 25 to 40 in good health and CMV-seronegative. The rearrangement joined TRBV30 to TRBJ1-4; 8 junctional bases match TRBD1. Sequencing was carried out using PBMCs. CDR3 loop: CAWSQGAREKLFF. The bases read TGTGCCTGGAGTCAGGGGGCTAGGGAAAAACTGTTTTTT.